These T cell receptor beta chains were read from a single sample in a study of lymphopenia after photon versus proton radiotherapy. This table comes from immunoSEQ multiplex PCR, and its TCRdb copy is limited to in-frame clones, with some not included. The sample lists tens of thousands of clones; approximately 91% were seen once. Sequenced material: peripheral blood, taken from a patient treated with photon-based radiotherapy. These receptor sequences come from a woman in her 70s with pancreatic cancer. Each CDR3 is given with its conserved first and last residue. The D gene is left open where the match is weak. The size entry is marked missing in some rows and otherwise reads once, few, many or a size class.

D gene	clone size	V gene	J gene	CDR3 DNA	CDR3 protein
TRBD1	-	TRBV5-4	TRBJ1-6	TGTGCCAGCAGGTCTACAGGGGCCCCTTATAATTCACCCCTCCACTTT	CASRSTGAPYNSPLHF
-	-	TRBV18	TRBJ1-3	TGTGCCAGCTCATGGGGGCTGGGACCCTCTGGAAACACCATATATTTT	CASSWGLGPSGNTIYF
-	-	TRBV7-2	TRBJ2-6	TGTGCCAGCAGCTTATCAGGGTCGAGCTCTGGGGCCAACGTCCTGACTTTC	CASSLSGSSSGANVLTF
-	once	TRBV10-3	TRBJ1-3	TGTGCCATCAGTGAGTCCGCAGGGGAGTCTGGAAACACCATATATTTT	CAISESAGESGNTIYF
-	once	TRBV7-8	TRBJ2-5	TGTGCCAGCAGCTTACCGGCGGTAGGCTCGGGGACCCAGTACTTC	CASSLPAVGSGTQYF
-	-	TRBV20-1	TRBJ2-3	TGCAGTGCTAGTACGGGGACTACGCAGTATTTT	CSASTGTTQYF
-	-	TRBV28	TRBJ1-2	TGTGCCAGTAGAAACGGGGACTCGGGCTACACCTTC	CASRNGDSGYTF
-	-	TRBV7-3	TRBJ2-2	TGTGCCAGCAGCTTAACGGGGAGACAGGGGGAGCTGTTTTTT	CASSLTGRQGELFF
-	-	TRBV7-2	TRBJ2-1	TGTGCCAGCAGCTTTAGCGAATACAATGAGCAGTTCTTC	CASSFSEYNEQFF
TRBD2	-	TRBV18	TRBJ2-7	TGTGCCAGCTCATCAAATCGGATGGCTTCGGGAGGCGAGCAGTACTTC	CASSSNRMASGGEQYF
-	-	TRBV29-1	TRBJ1-1	TGCAGCGTTCGGGCCTCATTAGCCACTGAAGCTTTCTTT	CSVRASLATEAFF
TRBD2	-	TRBV9	TRBJ2-1	TGTGCCAGCAGCGTAGCTGGCGGGAGTCTCCCCAATGAGCAGTTCTTC	CASSVAGGSLPNEQFF
-	-	TRBV5-4	TRBJ2-5	TGTGCCAGCAGGGGACAATTAGAGACCCAGTACTTC	CASRGQLETQYF
TRBD1	-	TRBV28	TRBJ1-1	TGTGCCAGCAGTTCTAGACAGGGGGCGTTTGAAGCTTTCTTT	CASSSRQGAFEAFF
-	-	TRBV18	TRBJ2-2	TGTGCCAGCTCACCCGTCCGGTCCACCGGGGAGCTGTTTTTT	CASSPVRSTGELFF
-	-	TRBV6-1	TRBJ1-2	TGTGCCAGCAGTGAATGGTATGGCTACACCTTC	CASSEWYGYTF
-	-	TRBV6-1	TRBJ2-5	TGTGCCAGCAGAAACTCAGGGGCAGGTGAGACCCAGTACTTC	CASRNSGAGETQYF
-	-	TRBV9	TRBJ2-2	TGTGCCAGCAGCGTAGTGGGTTACGGGGAGCTGTTTTTT	CASSVVGYGELFF
-	-	TRBV7-2	TRBJ2-5	TGTGCCAGCAACGCTTACCGGGACATAGAGACCCAGTACTTC	CASNAYRDIETQYF
-	once	TRBV6-6	TRBJ2-7	TGTGCCAGCAGCAGGACGGCCTCCTACGAGCAGTACTTC	CASSRTASYEQYF
-	-	TRBV5-1	TRBJ2-7	TGCGCCAGCAGCTTCCCCGGACGGTCCTACGAGCAGTACTTC	CASSFPGRSYEQYF
TRBD1	-	TRBV19	TRBJ1-4	TGTGCCAGTAGTATAAGGGAAAGTGAGGACAGGGGTAATGAAAAACTGTTTTTT	CASSIRESEDRGNEKLFF
-	-	TRBV27	TRBJ2-3	TGTGCCAGCAGTTTATTCAGCACAGATACGCAGTATTTT	CASSLFSTDTQYF
-	-	TRBV2	TRBJ2-2	TGTGCCAGCAGTGAAAAAGGTTGGGGCGGGGAGCTGTTTTTT	CASSEKGWGGELFF
-	-	TRBV7-9	TRBJ1-2	TGTGCCAGCAGCTCGGACCGGGAGGGTACCCATGGCTACACCTTC	CASSSDREGTHGYTF
-	-	TRBV7-8	TRBJ2-1	TGTGCCAGCAGCCGGGGACCTTCCTACAATGAGCAGTTCTTC	CASSRGPSYNEQFF
-	-	TRBV7-8	TRBJ1-1	TGTGCCAGCAGCTTAGATGGGTCCCGGGTTGACACTGAAGCTTTCTTT	CASSLDGSRVDTEAFF
-	-	TRBV5-6	TRBJ2-2	TGTGCCAGCAGCTTGGTCCGAGGGCACGGGGAGCTGTTTTTT	CASSLVRGHGELFF
-	-	TRBV9	TRBJ2-7	TGTGCCAGCAGCTCCCGACAGGTGGGGATGGCCGAGCAGTACTTC	CASSSRQVGMAEQYF
-	-	TRBV7-7	TRBJ1-1	TGTGCTAGCAGCTTATCAGAGAACACTGAAGCTTTCTTT	CASSLSENTEAFF
-	-	TRBV7-8	TRBJ2-5	TGTGCCAGCAGCTTGATGGCACTCCAAATGGGGACCCAGTACTTC	CASSLMALQMGTQYF
-	-	TRBV7-9	TRBJ2-2	TGTGCCAGCAGCTTAGGAGGATCCACCGGGGAGCTGTTTTTT	CASSLGGSTGELFF
-	-	TRBV10-3	TRBJ2-2	TGTGCCTCGAAGAGCGAGGAGAGATACACCGGGGAGCTGTTTTTT	CASKSEERYTGELFF
-	few	TRBV7-2	TRBJ2-1	TGTGCCAGCAGCCAACTCTTGGGTAGGAATGAGCAGTTCTTC	CASSQLLGRNEQFF
-	-	TRBV7-2	TRBJ2-7	TGTGCCAGCAGCTCCGCCTACGAGCAGTACTTC	CASSSAYEQYF
-	-	TRBV7-2	TRBJ1-1	TGTGCCAGCAGCTCGAGGTGGGGGATGAACACTGAAGCTTTCTTT	CASSSRWGMNTEAFF
-	-	TRBV6-5	TRBJ2-1	TGTGCCAGCAGCTCCGTAGGAGAGCAGTTCTTC	CASSSVGEQFF
-	-	TRBV7-6	TRBJ2-7	TGTGCCAGCAGCTTAGTGTGGGATGCAGACTTCTACGAGCAGTACTTC	CASSLVWDADFYEQYF
TRBD2	-	TRBV5-4	TRBJ2-7	TGTGCCAGCAGCCAACCTAGCGGGAGCTCCTACGAGCAGTACTTC	CASSQPSGSSYEQYF
-	-	TRBV11-2	TRBJ1-3	TGTGCCAGCAGCTTAGAACGCCCGGGGGCCTCTGGAAACACCATATATTTT	CASSLERPGASGNTIYF
-	-	TRBV5-4	TRBJ2-1	TGTGCCAGCAGCTCCGACAATGAGCAGTTCTTC	CASSSDNEQFF
-	-	TRBV2	TRBJ1-5	TGTGCCAGCAGTGAATGGACGGTTCGTCAGCCCCAGCATTTT	CASSEWTVRQPQHF
TRBD2	-	TRBV27	TRBJ2-4	TGTGCCAGCAGTCCTATAGCGGGGGTAGCCAAAAACATTCAGTACTTC	CASSPIAGVAKNIQYF
TRBD2	-	TRBV11-3	TRBJ2-1	TGTGCCAGCAGCCCTCTAGCCGGGAGGCCAGATGAGCAGTTCTTC	CASSPLAGRPDEQFF
TRBD1	-	TRBV18	TRBJ2-7	TGTGCCAGCTCGTTTACAGGGGGTCGTGACGAGCAGTACTTC	CASSFTGGRDEQYF
TRBD2	-	TRBV18	TRBJ2-1	TGTGCCAGCTCCCGGGGGACTAGCGGGAGTGCTGGTAATGAGCAGTTCTTC	CASSRGTSGSAGNEQFF
TRBD2	-	TRBV28	TRBJ2-7	TGTGCCAGCAGCCTGACTAGCAGTCGAGGCGAGCAGTACTTC	CASSLTSSRGEQYF
-	-	TRBV28	TRBJ2-1	TGTGCCAGCAGTTTTTGGCAGGACTACAATGAGCAGTTCTTC	CASSFWQDYNEQFF
TRBD2	-	TRBV7-2	TRBJ2-2	TGTGCCAGCAGCGCGAGACTAGCGGCTTTGAGCGGGGAGCTGTTTTTT	CASSARLAALSGELFF
-	-	TRBV28	TRBJ1-5	TGTGCCAGCAGTCCCGATTCGTGGAATAGCAATCAGCCCCAGCATTTT	CASSPDSWNSNQPQHF
TRBD2	-	TRBV19	TRBJ2-1	TGTGCCAGTAGTATTGGGACTAGTCGCGATGAGCAGTTCTTC	CASSIGTSRDEQFF
TRBD2	-	TRBV19	TRBJ2-1	TGTGCCAGTAGTATGATTATAGACCCGACTAGCGGGCCCCGGCAGTTCTTC	CASSMIIDPTSGPRQFF
-	-	TRBV28	TRBJ1-1	TGTGCCAGCAGTTCACACGACAGCACTGAAGCTTTCTTT	CASSSHDSTEAFF